This T cell receptor beta chain was sequenced during a study of regulatory T cells in long-lasting Graves disease. Whole-study results and caveats: The study examined only peripheral blood, not thyroid tissue. Repertoires from persistent disease leaned toward TRBV28, TRBJ1-2 and TRBJ2-5.

The V and J ends lost 5 bases and 3 bases respectively, with 14 bases between them. Germline V gene sequence: CDR1 SNHLY, CDR2 FYNNEI. The CDR3 is made up of 14 amino acids. For TCR beta, libraries came from iRepertoire HTBI primers and Arm-PCR of CDR3 regions. TCRdb redid the calling of the multiplex PCR reads with MiXCR, one entry per CDR3 protein. The sample consists of about 470,000 distinct CDR3 sequences, less than 25% of them appearing once. Time point noted: persistent/refractory GD, antithyroid drugs over 5 years with positive TRAb. Construction of the TCR library relied on RNA isolated from PBMCs. Comment on this clonotype: Its antigen is not known.

Sequences were derived from peripheral blood mononuclear cells (PBMCs), sampled when the disease was refractory, from a patient treated with antithyroid drugs. This sequence joins TRBV2 and TRBJ2-7; the D gene is possibly TRBD2 (6 bases). The TCR originated in a female donor with Graves disease. CDR3 sequence (DNA): TGTGCCAGCAGTTTGGGGGACTCGGACTACGAGCAGTACTTC. Translated: CASSLGDSDYEQYF.